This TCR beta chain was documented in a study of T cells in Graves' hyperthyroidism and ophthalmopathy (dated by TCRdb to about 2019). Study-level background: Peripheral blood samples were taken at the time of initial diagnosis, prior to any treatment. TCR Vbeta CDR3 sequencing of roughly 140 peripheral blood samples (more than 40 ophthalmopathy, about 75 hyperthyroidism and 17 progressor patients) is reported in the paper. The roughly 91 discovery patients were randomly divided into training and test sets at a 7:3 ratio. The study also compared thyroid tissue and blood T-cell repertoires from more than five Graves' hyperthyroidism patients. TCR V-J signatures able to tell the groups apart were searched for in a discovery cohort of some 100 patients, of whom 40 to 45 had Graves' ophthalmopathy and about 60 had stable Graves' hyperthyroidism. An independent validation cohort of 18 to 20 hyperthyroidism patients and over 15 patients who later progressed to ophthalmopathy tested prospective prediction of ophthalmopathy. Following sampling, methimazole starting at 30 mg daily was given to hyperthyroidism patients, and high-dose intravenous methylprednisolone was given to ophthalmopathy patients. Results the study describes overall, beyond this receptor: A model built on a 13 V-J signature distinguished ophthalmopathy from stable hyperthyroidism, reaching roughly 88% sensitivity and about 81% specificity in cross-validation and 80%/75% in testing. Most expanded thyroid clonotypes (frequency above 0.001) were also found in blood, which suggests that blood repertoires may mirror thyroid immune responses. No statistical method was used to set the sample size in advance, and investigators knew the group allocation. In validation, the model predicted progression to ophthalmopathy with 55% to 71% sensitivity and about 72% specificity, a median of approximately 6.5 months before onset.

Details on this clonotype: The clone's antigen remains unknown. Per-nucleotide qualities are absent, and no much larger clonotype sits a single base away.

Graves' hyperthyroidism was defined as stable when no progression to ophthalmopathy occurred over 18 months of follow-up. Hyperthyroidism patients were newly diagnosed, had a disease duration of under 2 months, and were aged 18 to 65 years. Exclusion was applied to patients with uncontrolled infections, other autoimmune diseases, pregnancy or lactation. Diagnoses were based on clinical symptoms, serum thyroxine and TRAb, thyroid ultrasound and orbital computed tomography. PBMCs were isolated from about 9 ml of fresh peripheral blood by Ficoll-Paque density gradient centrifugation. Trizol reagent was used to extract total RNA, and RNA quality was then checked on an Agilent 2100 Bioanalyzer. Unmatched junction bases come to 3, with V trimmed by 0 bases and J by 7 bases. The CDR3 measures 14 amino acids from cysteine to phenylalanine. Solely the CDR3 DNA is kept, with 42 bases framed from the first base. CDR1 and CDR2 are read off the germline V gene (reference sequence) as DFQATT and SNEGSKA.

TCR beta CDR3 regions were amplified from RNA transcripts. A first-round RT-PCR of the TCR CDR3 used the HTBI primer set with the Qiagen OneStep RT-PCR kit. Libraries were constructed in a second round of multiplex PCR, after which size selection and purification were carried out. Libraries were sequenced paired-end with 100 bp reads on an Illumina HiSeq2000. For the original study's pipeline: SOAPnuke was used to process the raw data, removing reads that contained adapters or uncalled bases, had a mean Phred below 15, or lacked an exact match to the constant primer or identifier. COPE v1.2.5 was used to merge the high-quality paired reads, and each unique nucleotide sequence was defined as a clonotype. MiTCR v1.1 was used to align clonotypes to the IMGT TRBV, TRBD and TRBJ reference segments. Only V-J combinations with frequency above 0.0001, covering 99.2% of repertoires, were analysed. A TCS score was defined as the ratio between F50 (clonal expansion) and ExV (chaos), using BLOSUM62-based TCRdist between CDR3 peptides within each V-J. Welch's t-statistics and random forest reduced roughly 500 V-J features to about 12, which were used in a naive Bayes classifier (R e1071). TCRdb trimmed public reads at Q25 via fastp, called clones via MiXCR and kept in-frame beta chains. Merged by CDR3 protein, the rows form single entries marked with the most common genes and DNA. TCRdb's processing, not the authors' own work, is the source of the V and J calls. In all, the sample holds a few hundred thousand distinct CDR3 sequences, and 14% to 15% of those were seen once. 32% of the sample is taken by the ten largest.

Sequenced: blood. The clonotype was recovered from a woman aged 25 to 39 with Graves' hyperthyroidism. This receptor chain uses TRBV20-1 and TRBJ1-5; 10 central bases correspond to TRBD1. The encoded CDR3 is CSARDGTGAQPQHF. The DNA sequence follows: TGCAGTGCTAGAGATGGGACAGGGGCCCAGCCCCAGCATTTT.